This TCR beta chain came from a study of shared clonotypes between healthy human individuals (dated by TCRdb to 2018 to 2020). For context, the study as a whole: The cohort comprised two women and three men aged 18 to 49 years. Per donor, three plates each were used for CD4 naive and CD4 memory, two for CD8 naive, and one for CD8 memory. To estimate repertoire size and how much clonotypes are shared between individuals, the study performed deep sequencing of blood TCR repertoires from a few healthy adults. Libraries were prepared and TCR repertoires were sequenced by different laboratories using diverse techniques, in order to increase sequencing depth and limit assay-specific biases. Leukapheresis yielded between about 0.8 and 9.5 billion PBMCs per donor.

Study-wide conclusions, independent of this receptor: About 5% of naive CD4, 3.5% of naive CD8, roughly 2.4% of memory CD4, and less than 0.45% of memory CD8 clonotypes were shared across several donors. Even with the large sequencing depth, rarefaction of the sorted-subset datasets indicated that sequencing was incomplete. Because the study included only a small number of donors, the genetic and exposure-history diversity represented was limited. Pairwise subsampling indicated that sequencing depth was expected to affect the degree of clonotype sharing among donors. Sampling was restricted to blood, and TCR repertoires in tissue are likely to differ from TCR repertoires in blood. Compared with non-shared clonotypes, clonotypes shared by all four sorted-subset donors had higher generation probabilities. Naive subsets generally had larger estimated clonotype richness than memory subsets.

For CDR1 and CDR2, the germline V gene (reference sequence) lists LNHDA and SQIVND. The CDR3 covers 17 residues, taking in both the cysteine and the phenylalanine. Here the CDR3 DNA is all that survives: 51 bases in frame from base 1. V sheds 0 bases and J sheds 5 bases, leaving 16 bases between their ends. Donors were healthy HIV-negative adults with no recently reported acute infections or vaccinations. Only Caucasian adults living in Nashville, Tennessee, USA were represented among the donors. CD4+ T cells were enriched through magnetic negative selection, after which naive cells were positively selected on CD45RA and the remaining negative fraction served as the memory subset. Blood was obtained by leukapheresis, after which PBMCs were separated by Ficoll-Histopaque density gradient centrifugation and cryopreserved in liquid nitrogen vapor phase. Purity and quantity of every magnetically sorted T cell population were checked by analytical flow cytometry. Each sorted fraction had its genomic DNA isolated and then quantified by UV absorbance on a Nanodrop 2000c.

Using the deep immunoSEQ assay, TCR CDR3 regions were amplified from genomic DNA by multiplex PCR. Extracted genomic DNA from each cell subset was distributed evenly across all wells of several immunoSEQ 96-well plates, and each plate was treated as a replicate. For sorted subsets, each replicate PCR was loaded with about 200 ng genomic DNA, equivalent to approximately 33,000 T cell genomes. The purified libraries were quantified using a Qubit 3.0 fluorometer, sized with a Bioanalyzer 2100, and then quantified again using the KAPA Library Quantification kit. Every immunoSEQ 96-well plate was sequenced on a separate single-read 150-cycle Illumina NextSeq 550 flow cell. For the original study's pipeline: Because only junctional sequences without quality scores were contained in the immunoSEQ output, filtering matching that applied to full-length reads could not be performed. Sequences were annotated with PyIR, a Python wrapper for IgBLAST v1.9, using IMGT germline references to assign V/J genes and CDR3. Reads were filtered out if the reads had weak V/J assignments (E-value above 1e-6), no CDR3, stop codons, out-of-frame junctions, or ambiguous translated residues. V3J clonotypes were defined as sequences sharing an identical inferred V gene, J gene, and CDR3 amino acid sequence. Percentage overlap between repertoires was calculated by dividing the number of shared unique clonotypes by the size of the smaller repertoire. RTK rarefaction, the Chao1 estimator, and Recon v2.1 estimates of unobserved clonotypes were used to assess repertoire richness. Generation probabilities for all TCRbeta clonotypes obtained by the gDNA method from a handful of donors were computed using OLGA. What TCRdb holds here is the immuneACCESS table cut down to in-frame rearrangements. Part of the clones is not present; checked against another copy, under half of the missing clones reflect an unresolved V gene, and the others are unexplained. For V, J and clone size, that table is used; D and trimming come from the DNA. The table for this sample lists 2 million to 2.5 million clones; almost 96% of them were counted only once. 0.1% to 0.15% of the sample comes from the top ten.

As for this clone: The antigen this receptor binds is unknown. No base-level quality is on record; no much larger clone is a single base apart.

The sequencing sample was made of naive CD4+ T cells sorted from blood. The cell subset or site tag for this specimen amounts to: CD45RA+ positively selected. The rearranged chain carries TRBV19 and TRBJ2-2; perhaps TRBD2 is the D gene, with 6 bases matching. The receptor was derived from a man between 18 and 35 years old in good health. The DNA sequence is given as TGTGCCAGTAGTATAGAGGAACTAGCCCCGGATACCGGGGAGCTGTTTTTT. It encodes CASSIEELAPDTGELFF.